This TCR beta chain is drawn from a study of regulatory dendritic cells for organ transplantation. General study findings and limits: The most alloreactive TCR clonotypes were found in resting memory CD8+ cells. Naive CD4+ and CD8+ repertoires were highly diverse; memory CD8+ was most oligoclonal.

Note on this clone: Its matching antigen is unknown.

FACS sorted CD4+ or CD8+ T cells into CD45RA+ naive and CD45RO+ memory. The CDR3 runs to 15 residues. Unmatched junction bases numbered 7, after V lost 5 bases and J lost 1 base. Germline CDR1 reads SGHAT; CDR2 reads FQNNGV. The protocol was immunoSEQ multiplex PCR, while the TCRdb copy is restricted to in-frame clones and leaves out a portion. The repertoire holds tens of thousands of clones, with 70% to 80% as singletons. The receptor's source is a human donor in good health. The sequencing input was memory CD4+ T cells from blood. Stated subset: CD45RO+ memory T cells. The chain uses TRBV11-2 and TRBJ2-7; 8 nucleotides line up with TRBD1. CDR3 coding DNA: TGTGCCAGCAGCCTTAAGTGGGACAGGTCCTACGAGCAGTACTTC. Its translation is CASSLKWDRSYEQYF. The whole variable domain, remainder taken from reference TRBV11-2 and TRBJ2-7, is EAGVAQSPRYKIIEKRQSVAFWCNPISGHATLYWYQQILGQGPKLLIQFQNNGVVDDSQLPKDRFSAERLKGVDSTLKIQPAKLEDSAVYLCASSLKWDRSYEQYFGPGTRLTVT.